This TCR beta chain was sequenced for a study of blood T cells in healthy people across ages. Regarding the study as a whole: Both higher diversity and more naive CD4+ cells marked long-lived donors when set against aged donors.

The second PCR ran roughly 6 to 12 cycles with a sample-barcoded 5' primer and J-beta primers. TCRdb fed the 5' RACE reads into MiXCR, producing one record per CDR3 protein. The sample carries hundreds of thousands of distinct CDR3 sequences, about 42% recorded once. About this clonotype itself: Its specificity is not known.

Trimming left V 6 bases short and J 4 bases short, with 12 bases between. The length of the CDR3 is 13 residues. Germline values: CDR1 KGHSH, CDR2 LQKENI. This rearrangement joins TRBV18 to TRBJ1-2; D unresolved. Sequenced input: blood. The receptor was derived from a man aged 55-75 years in good health. CDR3 in DNA: TGTGCCAGCTCCCTTGAACAGAGCTATGGCTACACCTTC. This codes for CASSLEQSYGYTF.